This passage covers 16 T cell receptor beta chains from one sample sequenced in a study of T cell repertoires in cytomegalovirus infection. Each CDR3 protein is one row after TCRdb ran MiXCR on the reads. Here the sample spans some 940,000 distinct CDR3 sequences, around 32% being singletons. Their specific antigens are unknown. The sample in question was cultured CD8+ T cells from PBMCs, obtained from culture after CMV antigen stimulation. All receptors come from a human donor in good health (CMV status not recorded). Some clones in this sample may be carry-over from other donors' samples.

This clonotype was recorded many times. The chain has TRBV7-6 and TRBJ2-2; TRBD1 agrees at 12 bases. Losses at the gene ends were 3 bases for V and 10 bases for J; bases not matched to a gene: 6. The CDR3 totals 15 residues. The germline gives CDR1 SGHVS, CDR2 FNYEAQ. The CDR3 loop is CASSLAGTGGEELFF. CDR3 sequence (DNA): TGTGCCAGCAGCTTGGCCGGGACAGGGGGCGAGGAGCTGTTTTTT.

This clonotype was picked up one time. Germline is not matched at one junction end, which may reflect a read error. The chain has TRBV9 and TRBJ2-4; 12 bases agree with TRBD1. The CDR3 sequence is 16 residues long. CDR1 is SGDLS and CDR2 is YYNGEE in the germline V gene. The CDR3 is CTSSTPGQGAGNIQYF. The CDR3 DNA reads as TGTACCAGCAGCACGCCGGGACAGGGGGCGGGAAACATTCAGTACTTC.

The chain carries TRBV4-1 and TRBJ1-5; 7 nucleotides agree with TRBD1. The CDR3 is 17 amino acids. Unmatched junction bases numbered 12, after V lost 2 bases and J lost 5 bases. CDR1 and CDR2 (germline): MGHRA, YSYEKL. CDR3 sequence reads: CASSQFSDRMRDQPQHF. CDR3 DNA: TGCGCCAGCAGCCAATTCTCGGACAGGATGAGGGATCAGCCCCAGCATTTT.

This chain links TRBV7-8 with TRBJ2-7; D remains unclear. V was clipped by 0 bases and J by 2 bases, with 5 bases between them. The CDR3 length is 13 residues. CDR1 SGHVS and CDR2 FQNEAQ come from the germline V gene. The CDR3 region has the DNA TGTGCCAGCAGCTTAGCGGACGCCTACGAGCAGTACTTC. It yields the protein CASSLADAYEQYF.

The CDR3 is CASSIGLTGGSVAFF. For the CDR3, the DNA is TGTGCCAGTAGTATCGGGTTGACAGGGGGATCGGTAGCTTTCTTT. The chain joins TRBV19 to TRBJ1-1, with 9 bases lining up with TRBD1. The V gene's germline CDR1 is LNHDA and CDR2 SQIVND (reference sequence). The length of the CDR3 is 15 residues. The junction had 12 bases not matched to a gene; V was cut back by 3 bases and J by 10 bases.

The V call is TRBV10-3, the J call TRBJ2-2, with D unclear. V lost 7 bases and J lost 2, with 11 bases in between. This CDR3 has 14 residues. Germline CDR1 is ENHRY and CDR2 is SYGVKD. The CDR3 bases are TGTGCCATCACACGGACGGCAAACACCGGGGAGCTGTTTTTT. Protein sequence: CAITRTANTGELFF.

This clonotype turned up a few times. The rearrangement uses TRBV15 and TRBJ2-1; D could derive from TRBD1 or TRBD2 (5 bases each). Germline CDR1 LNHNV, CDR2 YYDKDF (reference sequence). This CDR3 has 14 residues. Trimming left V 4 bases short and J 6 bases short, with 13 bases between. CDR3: CATSKRGARNEQFF. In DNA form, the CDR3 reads TGTGCCACCAGCAAGCGAGGGGCTCGCAATGAGCAGTTCTTC. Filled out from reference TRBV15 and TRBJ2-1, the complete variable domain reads DAMVIQNPRYQVTQFGKPVTLSCSQTLNHNVMYWYQQKSSQAPKLLFHYYDKDFNNEADTPDNFQSRRPNTSFCFLDIRSPGLGDTAMYLCATSKRGARNEQFFGPGTRLTVL.

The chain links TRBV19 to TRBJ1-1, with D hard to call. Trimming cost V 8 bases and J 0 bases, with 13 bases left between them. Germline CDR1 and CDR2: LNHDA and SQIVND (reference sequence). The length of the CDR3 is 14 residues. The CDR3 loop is CASSASGLNTEAFF. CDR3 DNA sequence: TGTGCCAGTTCGGCGAGTGGCCTGAACACTGAAGCTTTCTTT.

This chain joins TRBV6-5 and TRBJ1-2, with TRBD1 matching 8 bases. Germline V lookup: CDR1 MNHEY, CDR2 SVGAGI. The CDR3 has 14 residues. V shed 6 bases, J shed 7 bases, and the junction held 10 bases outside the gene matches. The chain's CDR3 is CASRETGTGAGYTF. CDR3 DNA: TGTGCCAGCAGAGAAACCGGGACAGGAGCTGGCTACACCTTC.

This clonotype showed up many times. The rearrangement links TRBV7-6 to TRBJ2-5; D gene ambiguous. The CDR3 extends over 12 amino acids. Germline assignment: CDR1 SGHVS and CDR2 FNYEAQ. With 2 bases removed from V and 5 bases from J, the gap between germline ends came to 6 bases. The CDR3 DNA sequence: TGTGCCAGCAGCTTAAGGCAGGAGACCCAGTACTTC. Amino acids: CASSLRQETQYF.

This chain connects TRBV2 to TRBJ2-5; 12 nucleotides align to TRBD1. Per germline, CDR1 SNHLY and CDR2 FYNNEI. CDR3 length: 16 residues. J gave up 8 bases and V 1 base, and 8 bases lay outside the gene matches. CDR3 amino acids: CASSEDRGQGARTQYF. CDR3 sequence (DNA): TGTGCCAGCAGTGAAGATCGGGGACAGGGGGCCCGCACCCAGTACTTC.

The CDR3 region is CASSSPGHGIGELFF. In nucleotides, the CDR3 is TGTGCCAGCAGTTCACCGGGACATGGGATAGGGGAGCTGTTTTTT. This chain joins TRBV12-3 or TRBV12-4 and TRBJ2-2, with a possible D match to TRBD1 (6 bases). The CDR3 runs to 15 residues. V was pared by 4 bases and J by 8 bases, with 17 bases between.

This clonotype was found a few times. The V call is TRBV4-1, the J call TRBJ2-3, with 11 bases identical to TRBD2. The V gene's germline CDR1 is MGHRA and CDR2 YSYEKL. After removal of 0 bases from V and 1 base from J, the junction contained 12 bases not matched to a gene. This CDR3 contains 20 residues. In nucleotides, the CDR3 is TGCGCCAGCAGCCAAGATGAAGTAGCGGGGGGGCCGTGGGGCACAGATACGCAGTATTTT. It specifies CASSQDEVAGGPWGTDTQYF.

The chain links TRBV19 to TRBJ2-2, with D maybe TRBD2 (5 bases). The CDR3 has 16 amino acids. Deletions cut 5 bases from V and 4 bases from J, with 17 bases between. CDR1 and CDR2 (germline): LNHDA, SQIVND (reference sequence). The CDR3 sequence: CASSFGRAGGTGELFF. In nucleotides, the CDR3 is TGTGCCAGTAGTTTTGGACGGGCGGGCGGCACCGGGGAGCTGTTTTTT.

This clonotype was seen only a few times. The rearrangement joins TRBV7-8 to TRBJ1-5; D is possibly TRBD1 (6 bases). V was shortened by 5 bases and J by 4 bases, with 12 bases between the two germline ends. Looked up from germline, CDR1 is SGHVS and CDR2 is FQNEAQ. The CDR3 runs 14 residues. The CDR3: CASSDPTGNQPQHF. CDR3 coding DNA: TGTGCCAGCAGCGATCCCACAGGGAATCAGCCCCAGCATTTT.

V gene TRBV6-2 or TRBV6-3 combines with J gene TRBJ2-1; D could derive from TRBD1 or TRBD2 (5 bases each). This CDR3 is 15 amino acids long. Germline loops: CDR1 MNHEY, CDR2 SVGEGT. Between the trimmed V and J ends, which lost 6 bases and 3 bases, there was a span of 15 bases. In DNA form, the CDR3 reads TGTGCCAGCAGCCGAGGGGCCCCAATCTACAATGAGCAGTTCTTC. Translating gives CASSRGAPIYNEQFF.